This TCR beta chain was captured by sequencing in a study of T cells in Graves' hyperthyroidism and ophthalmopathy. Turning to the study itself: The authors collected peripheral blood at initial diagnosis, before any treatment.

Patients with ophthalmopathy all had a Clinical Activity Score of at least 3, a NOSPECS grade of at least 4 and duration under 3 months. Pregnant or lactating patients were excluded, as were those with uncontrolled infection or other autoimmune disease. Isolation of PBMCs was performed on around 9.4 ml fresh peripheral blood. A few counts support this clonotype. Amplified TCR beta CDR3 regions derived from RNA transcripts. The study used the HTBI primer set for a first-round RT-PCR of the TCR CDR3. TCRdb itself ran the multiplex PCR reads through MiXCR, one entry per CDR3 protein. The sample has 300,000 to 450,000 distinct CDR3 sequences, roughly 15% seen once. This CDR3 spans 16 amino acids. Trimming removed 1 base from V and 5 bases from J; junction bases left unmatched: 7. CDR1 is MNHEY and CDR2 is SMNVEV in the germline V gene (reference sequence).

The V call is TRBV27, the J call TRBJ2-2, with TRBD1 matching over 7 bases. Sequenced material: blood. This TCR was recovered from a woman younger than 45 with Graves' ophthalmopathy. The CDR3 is CASSLLTGRRTGELFF. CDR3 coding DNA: TGTGCCAGCAGTTTATTGACAGGGCGGCGAACCGGGGAGCTGTTTTTT.